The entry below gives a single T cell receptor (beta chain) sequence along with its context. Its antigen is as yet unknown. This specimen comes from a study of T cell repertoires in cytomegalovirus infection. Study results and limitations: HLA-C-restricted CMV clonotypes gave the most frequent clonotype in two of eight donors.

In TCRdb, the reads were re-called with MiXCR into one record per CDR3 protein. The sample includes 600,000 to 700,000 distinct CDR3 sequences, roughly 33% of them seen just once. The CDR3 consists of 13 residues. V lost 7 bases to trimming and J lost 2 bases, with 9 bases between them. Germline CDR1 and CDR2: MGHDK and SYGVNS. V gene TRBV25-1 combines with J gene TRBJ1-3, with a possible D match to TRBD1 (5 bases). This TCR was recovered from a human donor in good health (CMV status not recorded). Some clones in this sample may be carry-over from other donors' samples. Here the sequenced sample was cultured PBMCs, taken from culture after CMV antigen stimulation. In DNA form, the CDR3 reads TGTGCCAGCAAAGGGACTACTGGAAACACCATATATTTT. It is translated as CASKGTTGNTIYF.